This TCR beta chain appears in the sequencing data of a study of blood T cell repertoires in COVID-19. Background on the study: Samples came from the United States, Italy and Spain, spanning acute and convalescent COVID-19.

Original analysis: Using reference gene primer amplification, nucleated cell counts were estimated. Libraries were prepared by immunoSEQ multiplex PCR; TCRdb keeps only in-frame clonotypes and omits some of them. The DNA was the basis for D and trimming; V, J and clone size are from that table. The profile shows approximately 150,000 clones, under 90% of them singletons. CDR3 length: 15 residues. V was pared by 4 bases and J by 4 bases, with 5 bases of the junction left unmatched. The germline CDR1 and CDR2 sequences are MNHEY and SVGAGI. The chain joins TRBV6-5 to TRBJ1-1; 11 positions match TRBD1. Sequencing was carried out using PBMCs or T cells enriched from blood (not recorded which). This receptor was identified in a man aged 35-49 years with acute COVID-19. The CDR3 region is CASSWGQGDITEAFF. The CDR3 nucleotides read TGTGCCAGCAGTTGGGGACAGGGGGATATCACTGAAGCTTTCTTT.